Listed below are T cell receptor beta chains from one sample, sequenced in a study of T cells in localized non-small cell lung cancer. Sequenced by immunoSEQ multiplex PCR; TCRdb stores in-frame clones only, minus some. Altogether fewer than 4,000 clones are present, under 30% being singletons, with the ten largest covering around 8.3%. The sequenced sample was normal lung tissue next to the tumor, obtained before any cancer treatment. These receptor sequences come from a woman aged 35-75 years with stage I lung adenocarcinoma. Both conserved end residues are part of each CDR3. Fields, in order: CDR3 protein, CDR3 DNA, V gene, clone size, J gene, D gene. A D gene is named only where the DNA matches it firmly. Size is stated for part of the rows, as once, few or many counts, or as a class when the clone is expanded.

CASSPLLGRREKLFF TGTGCCAGCAGCCCCCTACTGGGGCGGCGTGAAAAACTGTTTTTT TRBV6-8 NA TRBJ1-4 NA
CASSLTGGHTEAFF TGTGCCAGCAGCTTAACAGGTGGACACACTGAAGCTTTCTTT TRBV11-3 NA TRBJ1-1 NA
CASSLERGYTGELFF TGTGCCAGCAGCTTAGAGCGGGGATACACCGGGGAGCTGTTTTTT TRBV11-3 few TRBJ2-2 NA
CASSPAHNRGVYEQYF TGTGCCAGCAGCCCTGCCCATAACCGGGGGGTCTACGAGCAGTACTTC TRBV6-8 NA TRBJ2-7 TRBD2
CASSDLGRGSSYNEQFF TGTGCCAGCAGTGACCTGGGTAGGGGAAGCTCCTACAATGAGCAGTTCTTC TRBV25-1 NA TRBJ2-1 NA
CASSVTPSAGYGYTF TGTGCCAGCAGCGTAACCCCGTCGGCTGGCTATGGCTACACCTTC TRBV2 NA TRBJ1-2 NA
CASSPNRDGAGNTGELFF TGTGCCAGCAGTCCCAACCGCGATGGGGCGGGGAACACCGGGGAGCTGTTTTTT TRBV6-8 few TRBJ2-2 NA
CASSSGQGIAYEQYF TGTGCCAGCAGCTCGGGACAGGGGATCGCCTACGAGCAGTACTTC TRBV7-5 NA TRBJ2-7 NA
CASSLAGSYNEQFF TGCGCCAGCAGCTTAGCAGGCAGCTACAATGAGCAGTTCTTC TRBV5-1 NA TRBJ2-1 NA
CASSDPVAGGYTF TGTGCCAGCAGTGACCCAGTTGCCGGGGGCTACACCTTC TRBV25-1 few TRBJ1-2 NA
CASSLRTTYEQYF TGTGCCAGCAGCCTTCGGACTACCTACGAGCAGTACTTC TRBV14 NA TRBJ2-7 NA
CSVEAPGAYNEQFF TGCAGCGTTGAGGCCCCTGGCGCCTACAATGAGCAGTTCTTC TRBV29-1 once TRBJ2-1 NA
CASSQGTGVGYTF TGTGCCAGCAGCCAGGGGACAGGCGTCGGCTACACCTTC TRBV14 NA TRBJ1-2 TRBD1
CAWSAGTSELYNEQFF TGTGCCTGGAGTGCCGGGACTAGCGAACTCTACAATGAGCAGTTCTTC TRBV30 once TRBJ2-1 TRBD2
CASSLGTQGNEQYF TGTGCCAGCAGCTTGGGGACACAGGGGAACGAGCAGTACTTC TRBV11-3 few TRBJ2-7 TRBD1
CASSVQPIPTAGELFF TGTGCCAGTAGTGTTCAGCCGATCCCCACCGCCGGGGAGCTGTTTTTT TRBV19 NA TRBJ2-2 NA
CASSILGTEQFF TGTGCCAGTAGTATTTTAGGTACCGAGCAGTTCTTC TRBV19 NA TRBJ2-1 NA
CASSGQGAFDGYTF TGTGCCAGCTCAGGACAGGGGGCTTTCGATGGCTACACCTTC TRBV18 NA TRBJ1-2 TRBD1
CASSLEGQALWTQYF TGCGCCAGCAGCTTGGAGGGACAGGCCCTCTGGACCCAGTACTTC TRBV5-1 few TRBJ2-5 TRBD1
CASSPSGVEQFF TGTGCCAGCAGCCCCAGCGGGGTTGAGCAGTTCTTC TRBV9 few TRBJ2-1 TRBD2
CASSFNFEQFF TGTGCCAGTAGTTTCAACTTTGAGCAGTTCTTC TRBV19 NA TRBJ2-1 NA
CASGRGGLGNNEQFF TGTGCCAGCGGTAGGGGGGGACTAGGGAACAATGAGCAGTTCTTC TRBV6-8 few TRBJ2-1 TRBD2
CASSLGRLRTSGSFAGELFF TGTGCCAGCAGCTTAGGGCGGCTCCGGACTAGCGGGAGTTTCGCCGGGGAGCTGTTTTTT TRBV11-3 few TRBJ2-2 TRBD2
CSVWVSGANVLTF TGCAGCGTCTGGGTTTCTGGGGCCAACGTCCTGACTTTC TRBV29-1 once TRBJ2-6 NA
CASSYPSGRGNEQFF TGTGCCAGCAGTTACCCTAGCGGGAGAGGCAATGAGCAGTTCTTC TRBV6-8 medium-sized TRBJ2-1 TRBD2
CASSVGRASNQPQHF TGTGCCAGCAGCGTAGGAAGGGCTAGCAATCAGCCCCAGCATTTT TRBV9 NA TRBJ1-5 NA
CASSFGASSYNSPLHF TGTGCCAGCAGCTTTGGCGCGAGTTCCTATAATTCACCCCTCCACTTT TRBV11-3 NA TRBJ1-6 NA
CASSVESQGMNGYTF TGTGCCAGCAGCGTAGAAAGTCAGGGGATGAATGGCTACACCTTC TRBV9 few TRBJ1-2 NA
CASSVQPGGSNEKLFF TGCGCCAGCAGCGTACAACCGGGAGGATCCAATGAAAAACTGTTTTTT TRBV5-1 NA TRBJ1-4 NA
CASSQILRNSYEQYF TGTGCCAGCAGCCAAATCCTCCGAAACTCCTACGAGCAGTACTTC TRBV6-8 medium-sized TRBJ2-7 NA
CASSPLGTSNTEAFF TGTGCCAGCAGTCCCCTGGGGACCTCGAACACTGAAGCTTTCTTT TRBV6-8 NA TRBJ1-1 NA
CAIGGQVSPSGNTIYF TGTGCCATCGGGGGACAGGTTAGCCCCTCTGGAAACACCATATATTTT TRBV6-8 few TRBJ1-3 TRBD1
CASSEVNRAGATYEQYF TGTGCCAGCAGTGAGGTCAACAGGGCCGGGGCTACCTACGAGCAGTACTTC TRBV10-3 NA TRBJ2-7 NA
CASSVGAGVAGHEQFF TGTGCCAGCAGCGTAGGCGCAGGGGTGGCTGGCCATGAGCAGTTCTTC TRBV9 NA TRBJ2-1 NA
CASGSVYGEQFF TGTGCCAGCGGTAGCGTCTACGGTGAGCAGTTCTTC TRBV6-8 NA TRBJ2-1 NA
CASSPRGQSYEQYF TGTGCCAGCAGCCCGCGGGGACAGTCCTACGAGCAGTACTTC TRBV11-3 medium-sized TRBJ2-7 NA
CASSLRGAGGPSDTQYF TGTGCCAGCAGCCTCCGAGGGGCGGGGGGGCCCTCAGATACGCAGTATTTT TRBV11-3 few TRBJ2-3 TRBD2
CASSSPGTSTDTQYF TGTGCCAGCAGCTCCCCCGGGACTAGCACAGATACGCAGTATTTT TRBV11-3 NA TRBJ2-3 NA
CASSTGLSEQYF TGTGCCAGCAGTACAGGGCTTTCCGAGCAGTACTTC TRBV6-7 few TRBJ2-7 NA
CASSPGRTVNYEQYF TGTGCCAGCAGTCCCGGCAGGACAGTAAACTACGAGCAGTACTTC TRBV6-8 medium-sized TRBJ2-7 NA
CASSWTIQETQYF TGTGCCAGCAGCTGGACAATCCAAGAGACCCAGTACTTC TRBV6-8 NA TRBJ2-5 NA
CASSPQGLNTEAFF TGCGCCAGCAGCCCTCAGGGGCTGAACACTGAAGCTTTCTTT TRBV5-1 NA TRBJ1-1 NA
CASSAQANEKLFF TGTGCCAGCAGTGCCCAGGCTAATGAAAAACTGTTTTTT TRBV9 few TRBJ1-4 NA
CASSLGDLRDNEQFF TGTGCCAGCAGCTTAGGGGACCTAAGGGACAATGAGCAGTTCTTC TRBV7-5 few TRBJ2-1 NA
CASSSTSGGVEAFF TGCGCCAGCAGCTCAACCTCGGGTGGGGTTGAAGCTTTCTTT TRBV5-1 NA TRBJ1-1 NA
CASSQGPGAEKLFF TGCGCCAGCAGCCAAGGCCCGGGCGCCGAAAAACTGTTTTTT TRBV4-1 few TRBJ1-4 NA
CASSLGEWTGTGYTF TGTGCCAGCAGCTTGGGGGAGTGGACAGGGACTGGCTACACCTTC TRBV11-3 NA TRBJ1-2 TRBD1
CASSQEEGLNTGELFF TGTGCCAGCAGCCAAGAAGAGGGATTGAACACCGGGGAGCTGTTTTTT TRBV14 few TRBJ2-2 NA
CASSLDSYNSPLHF TGCGCCAGCAGCTTGGATTCCTATAATTCACCCCTCCACTTT TRBV5-1 NA TRBJ1-6 NA
CASSQGEQGEAFF TGCGCCAGCAGCCAAGGGGAACAGGGTGAAGCTTTCTTT TRBV23-1 medium-sized TRBJ1-1 NA
CARFRQYNEQFF TGTGCTAGGTTTCGTCAGTACAATGAGCAGTTCTTC TRBV12-5 NA TRBJ2-1 NA
CASVTDRDNEQFF TGTGCTAGTGTAACGGACAGGGACAATGAGCAGTTCTTC TRBV12-5 NA TRBJ2-1 TRBD1
CASGLATGQGRQTQYF TGTGCTAGTGGTTTGGCTACGGGACAGGGCAGACAGACCCAGTACTTC TRBV12-5 NA TRBJ2-5 TRBD1
CASSFSSQAETQYF TGTGCCAGCAGTTTTAGTAGTCAGGCTGAGACCCAGTACTTC TRBV6-8 large TRBJ2-5 NA
CASSQVQASNYEQYF TGTGCCAGCAGCCAAGTGCAGGCGTCTAACTACGAGCAGTACTTC TRBV11-3 NA TRBJ2-7 NA
CASGRGDQPQHF TGTGCCAGCGGCAGGGGGGATCAGCCCCAGCATTTT TRBV6-8 medium-sized TRBJ1-5 TRBD1
CASSPTTIAEAFF TGTGCCAGCTCACCTACCACAATTGCTGAAGCTTTCTTT TRBV18 NA TRBJ1-1 NA
CASSLLDLNTGELFF TGCGCCAGCAGCCTCCTCGACTTGAACACCGGGGAGCTGTTTTTT TRBV1 few TRBJ2-2 NA
CASSPPYSNQPQHF TGTGCCAGTAGTCCCCCTTATAGCAATCAGCCCCAGCATTTT TRBV19 few TRBJ1-5 NA
CASSMGGCCREMGEQYF TGTGCCAGTAGTATGGGGGGATGTTGCCGGGAGATGGGCGAGCAGTACTTC TRBV19 NA TRBJ2-7 NA